Listed here are 14 T cell receptor beta chains from one sample, sequenced in a study of response to subunit inactivated influenza vaccine. TCRdb ran MiXCR on the RT-PCR reads and lists one entry per CDR3 protein. This sample yields over 750,000 distinct CDR3 sequences, of which 21% are seen a single time; roughly 10% belongs to the top ten. The sequencing used PBMCs from blood, collected 4 to 6 days after vaccination. These receptors were collected from a middle-aged man who received an inactivated influenza vaccine.

This clonotype was counted only a few times. This chain joins TRBV28 and TRBJ1-1; D not resolved. V was clipped by 6 bases and J by 6 bases, with 14 bases between them. CDR3 length: 13 amino acids. Germline V gene data show CDR1 as MDHEN and CDR2 as SYDVKM. CDR3 in amino acids: CASRIVDGAEAFF. The DNA of the CDR3 is TGTGCCAGCAGAATCGTCGATGGGGCTGAAGCTTTCTTT.

The rearrangement links TRBV7-9 to TRBJ2-1; D is ambiguous. V dropped 1 base and J dropped 7 bases, with 17 bases sitting between them. The CDR3 is 16 residues long. Germline CDR1 is SEHNR and CDR2 is FQNEAQ (reference sequence). In DNA form, the CDR3 reads TGTGCCAGCAGCTTAGAATTAAGTACAGCTCTGAATGAGCAGTTCTTC. Translating gives CASSLELSTALNEQFF.

The chain has TRBV20-1 and TRBJ2-3, with 8 bases fitting TRBD1. Germline values: CDR1 DFQATT, CDR2 SNEGSKA (reference sequence). Trimming cost V 3 bases and J 2 bases; bases outside gene matches: 4. This CDR3 is built from 14 residues. CDR3 residues: CSASRGPSTDTQYF. The CDR3, as DNA: TGCAGTGCTAGCAGGGGGCCGTCCACAGATACGCAGTATTTT.

This chain joins TRBV7-2 and TRBJ1-2; no reliable D call. Germline values: CDR1 SGHTA, CDR2 FQGNSA. V lost 0 bases to trimming and J lost 0 bases, with 8 bases between them. The CDR3 sequence is 15 residues long. Here the CDR3 DNA reads TGTGCCAGCAGCTTAGCCTCAGAAGCTAACTATGGCTACACCTTC. Its protein product is CASSLASEANYGYTF.

The J gene is TRBJ2-2, the V gene TRBV6-5; D is unresolved. The CDR3 covers 14 residues. Germline V lookup: CDR1 MNHEY, CDR2 SVGAGI. V was pared by 3 bases and J by 4 bases, with 9 bases between. This CDR3 is CASSYSLSTGELFF. For the CDR3, the DNA is TGTGCCAGCAGTTATTCCCTATCCACCGGGGAGCTGTTTTTT.

The J gene is TRBJ2-1, the V gene TRBV20-1, with 12 bases that match TRBD2. CDR1 is DFQATT, CDR2 SNEGSKA, per germline (reference sequence). The CDR3 totals 16 residues. Trimming cost V 0 bases and J 10 bases; bases outside gene matches: 10. This CDR3 reads CSAREVTSGSGREQFF. The CDR3 coding sequence is TGCAGTGCTAGAGAGGTGACTAGCGGGAGTGGGAGGGAGCAGTTCTTC.

This clonotype turned up a few times. The gene calls are TRBV6-5 and TRBJ2-7, with D hard to call. Germline CDR1 MNHEY, CDR2 SVGAGI. This CDR3 spans 14 amino acids. V lost 0 bases and J lost 2, with 8 bases in between. For the CDR3, the DNA is TGTGCCAGCAGTTACTCTCGCCTAGCCTACGAGCAGTACTTC. Translating gives CASSYSRLAYEQYF.

This chain links TRBV20-1 with TRBJ2-1, with TRBD2 matching 11 bases. V was pared by 0 bases and J by 4 bases, with 5 bases of the junction left unmatched. CDR1 is DFQATT, CDR2 SNEGSKA, per germline (reference sequence). The CDR3 is 16 residues long. Here the CDR3 DNA reads TGCAGTGCTAGAGATTACACTAGCGGGGGATACAATGAGCAGTTCTTC. This codes for CSARDYTSGGYNEQFF.

V usage is TRBV6-1 and J usage is TRBJ1-6, with D possibly TRBD1 on 6 matching bases. V lost 6 bases and J lost 13, with 16 bases in between. The CDR3 contains 13 residues. Germline V gene data show CDR1 as MNHNS and CDR2 as SASEGT. CDR3 loop: CASRPGQKPPLHF. DNA for the CDR3: TGTGCCAGCAGACCGGGACAAAAGCCGCCCCTCCACTTT.

The rearrangement uses TRBV7-8 and TRBJ2-1; no reliable D call. The CDR3 has 13 amino acids. The V gene's germline CDR1 is SGHVS and CDR2 FQNEAQ. With 5 bases removed from V and 7 bases from J, the gap between germline ends came to 12 bases. CDR3 sequence: CASSENVGNEQFF. The DNA of the CDR3 is TGTGCCAGCAGCGAAAACGTGGGGAATGAGCAGTTCTTC.

This clonotype was counted between two and nine times. The genes are TRBV6-1 and TRBJ1-4, with D perhaps matching TRBD1 (5 bases). The CDR3 totals 16 residues. Germline V gene sequence: CDR1 MNHNS, CDR2 SASEGT. Trimming stripped 6 bases from V and 8 bases from J, with 22 bases between. The CDR3 spells CASSQMAGRSGEKLFF. CDR3 coding DNA: TGTGCCAGCAGCCAAATGGCGGGACGGTCGGGGGAAAAACTGTTTTTT.

This clonotype was counted a few times. Germline is not matched at one junction end, which may reflect a read error. This chain connects TRBV4-3 to TRBJ2-1, with 7 nucleotides matching TRBD2. Germline CDR1 LGHNA, CDR2 YSLEER. This CDR3 comprises 17 residues. The CDR3 DNA reads as TGCGCCAGCAGCCAAGATGGGGGGGAGGGGTTTTACACTGAGCAGTTCTTC. This sequence encodes CASSQDGGEGFYTEQFF.

The chain employs TRBV6-2 or TRBV6-3 and TRBJ2-6; the D gene is possibly TRBD1 (6 bases). Looked up from germline, CDR1 is MNHEY and CDR2 is SVGEGT. This CDR3 spans 18 amino acids. V was pared by 2 bases and J by 1 base, with 15 bases between. DNA for the CDR3: TGTGCCAGCAGTTACGTCCAGGGGCAGGATTCTGGGGCCAACGTCCTGACTTTC. It encodes CASSYVQGQDSGANVLTF.

There are many counts of this clonotype. The chain has TRBV27 and TRBJ2-1; D may be TRBD2 (6 bases). CDR3 length equals 14 residues. V lost 6 bases and J lost 9, with 18 bases in between. Germline CDR1 and CDR2: MNHEY and SMNVEV (reference sequence). This chain's CDR3 is CASRTIRRGIEQFF. As DNA, the CDR3 is TGTGCCAGCAGGACTATCAGGAGGGGTATTGAGCAGTTCTTC.